This T cell receptor (beta chain) was sequenced during a study of technical replicates of blood from a handful of donors. The CDR3 contains 14 residues. The V gene's germline CDR1 is LNHDA and CDR2 SQIVND (reference sequence). The V gene end was trimmed by 5 bases and the J gene end by 3 bases; junction bases not matched to a gene: 3. This clone was picked up one time. The method was immunoSEQ multiplex PCR; TCRdb's version includes in-frame clones alone and lacks a portion of them. There are tens of thousands of clones in the sample; over 95% occur only once, and approximately 0.2% lies in the top ten.

This receptor was taken from a human donor in good health. Sample: T cells isolated from PBMCs. The chain carries TRBV19 and TRBJ2-5; 10 bases line up with TRBD2. This CDR3 reads CASSFLAGEETQYF. The CDR3 DNA follows: TGTGCCAGTAGTTTCCTAGCGGGAGAAGAGACCCAGTACTTC. The complete variable domain, with remaining parts taken from reference TRBV19 and TRBJ2-5, reads DGGITQSPKYLFRKEGQNVTLSCEQNLNHDAMYWYRQDPGQGLRLIYYSQIVNDFQKGDIAEGYSVSREKKESFPLTVTSAQKNPTAFYLCASSFLAGEETQYFGPGTRLLVL.